This T cell receptor (beta chain) was retrieved from a study of T cell repertoires in cytomegalovirus infection. Study-level background: The authors relied on CMV epitopes, both recently identified HLA-C-restricted and well-studied HLA-B-restricted. Public TCR beta signature analysis indicated the presence of both CMV infection and matching HLA type.

This clonotype was seen a few times. As yet, its antigen is unknown. The V segment lost 5 bases and the J segment 2 bases; nucleotides outside the gene matches: 5. The CDR3 runs 15 residues. Germline CDR1 SGHTA, CDR2 FQGNSA. Findings and caveats of the study: CMV-specific TCR beta clonotypes restricted by HLA-C were the ones dominating the ex vivo response.

MiXCR, applied by TCRdb to the reads, yields one record per CDR3 protein. This table has roughly 500,000 distinct CDR3 sequences, more than 40% appearing once. Source: cultured PBMCs, taken from culture after CMV antigen stimulation. This chain uses TRBV7-2 with TRBJ2-1; 8 bases align to TRBD2. The source of this sequence is a human donor in good health (CMV status not recorded). Some clones in this sample may be carry-over from other donors' samples. CDR3 loop: CASSLGGLAYNEQFF. The CDR3 DNA sequence: TGTGCCAGCAGCCTAGGGGGACTAGCCTACAATGAGCAGTTCTTC.